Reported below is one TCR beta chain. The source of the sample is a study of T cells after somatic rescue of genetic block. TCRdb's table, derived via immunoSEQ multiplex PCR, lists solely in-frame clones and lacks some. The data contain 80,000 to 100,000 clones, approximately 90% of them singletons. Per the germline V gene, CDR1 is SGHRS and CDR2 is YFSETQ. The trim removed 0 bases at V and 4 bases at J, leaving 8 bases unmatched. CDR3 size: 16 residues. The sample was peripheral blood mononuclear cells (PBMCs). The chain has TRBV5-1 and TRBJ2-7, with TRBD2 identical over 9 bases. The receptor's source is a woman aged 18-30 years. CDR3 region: CASSLGDSGRGYEQYF. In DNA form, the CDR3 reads TGCGCCAGCAGCTTGGGGGATAGCGGGAGAGGTTACGAGCAGTACTTC.